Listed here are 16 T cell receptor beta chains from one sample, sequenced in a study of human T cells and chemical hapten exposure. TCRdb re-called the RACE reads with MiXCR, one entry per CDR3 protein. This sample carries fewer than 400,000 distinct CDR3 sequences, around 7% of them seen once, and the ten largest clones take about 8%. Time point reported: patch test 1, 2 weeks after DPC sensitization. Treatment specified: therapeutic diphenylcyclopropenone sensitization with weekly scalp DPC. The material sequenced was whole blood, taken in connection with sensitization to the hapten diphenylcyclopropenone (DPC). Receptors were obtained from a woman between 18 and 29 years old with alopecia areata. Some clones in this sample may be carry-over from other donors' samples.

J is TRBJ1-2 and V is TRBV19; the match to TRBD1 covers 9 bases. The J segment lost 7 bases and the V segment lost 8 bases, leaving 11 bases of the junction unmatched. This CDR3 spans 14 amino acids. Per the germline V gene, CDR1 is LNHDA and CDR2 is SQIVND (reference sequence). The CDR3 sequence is CASLGTGTMGGYTF. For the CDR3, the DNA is TGTGCCAGTCTTGGGACAGGGACGATGGGTGGCTACACCTTC.

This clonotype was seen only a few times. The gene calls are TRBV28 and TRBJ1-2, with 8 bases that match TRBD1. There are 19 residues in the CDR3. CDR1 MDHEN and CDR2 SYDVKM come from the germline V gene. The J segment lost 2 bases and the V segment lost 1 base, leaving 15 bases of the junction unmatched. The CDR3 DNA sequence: TGTGCCAGCAGTTTATTATCAGGAGACAGGGGATTCCAAAACTATGGCTACACCTTC. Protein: CASSLLSGDRGFQNYGYTF.

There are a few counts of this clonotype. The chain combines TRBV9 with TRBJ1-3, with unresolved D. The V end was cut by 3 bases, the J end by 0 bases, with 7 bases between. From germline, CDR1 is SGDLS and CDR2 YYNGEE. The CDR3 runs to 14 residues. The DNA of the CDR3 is TGTGCCAGCAGCGCCGCGTACTCTGGAAACACCATATATTTT. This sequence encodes CASSAAYSGNTIYF.

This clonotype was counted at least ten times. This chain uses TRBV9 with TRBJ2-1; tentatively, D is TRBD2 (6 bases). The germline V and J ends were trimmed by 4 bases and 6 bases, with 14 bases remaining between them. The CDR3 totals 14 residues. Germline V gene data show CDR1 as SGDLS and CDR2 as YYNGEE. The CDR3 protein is CASSPNWDSNEQFF. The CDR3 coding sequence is TGTGCCAGCAGCCCAAACTGGGACTCCAATGAGCAGTTCTTC.

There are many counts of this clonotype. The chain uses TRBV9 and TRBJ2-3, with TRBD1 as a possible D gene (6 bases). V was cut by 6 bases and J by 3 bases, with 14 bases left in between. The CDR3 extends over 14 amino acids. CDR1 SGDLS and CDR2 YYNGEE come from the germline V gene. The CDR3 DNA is TGTGCCAGCAATTTGGACAGTAGTACAGATACGCAGTATTTT. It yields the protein CASNLDSSTDTQYF.

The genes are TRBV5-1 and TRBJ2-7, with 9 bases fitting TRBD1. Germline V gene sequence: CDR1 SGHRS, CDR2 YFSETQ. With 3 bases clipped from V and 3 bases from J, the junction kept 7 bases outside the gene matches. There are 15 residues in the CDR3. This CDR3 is CASSSTGGAFYEQYF. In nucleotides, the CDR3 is TGCGCCAGCAGCTCCACAGGGGGCGCCTTCTACGAGCAGTACTTC.

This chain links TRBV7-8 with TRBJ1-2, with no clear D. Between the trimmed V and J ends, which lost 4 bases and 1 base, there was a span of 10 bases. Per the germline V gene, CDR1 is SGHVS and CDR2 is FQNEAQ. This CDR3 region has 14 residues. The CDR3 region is CASSWDTVNYGYTF. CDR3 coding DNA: TGTGCCAGCAGCTGGGATACAGTTAACTATGGCTACACCTTC. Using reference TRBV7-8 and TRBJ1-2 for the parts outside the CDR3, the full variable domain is GAGVSQSPRYKVAKRGQDVALRCDPISGHVSLFWYQQALGQGPEFLTYFQNEAQLDKSGLPSDRFFAERPEGSVSTLKIQRTQQEDSAVYLCASSWDTVNYGYTFGSGTRLTVV.

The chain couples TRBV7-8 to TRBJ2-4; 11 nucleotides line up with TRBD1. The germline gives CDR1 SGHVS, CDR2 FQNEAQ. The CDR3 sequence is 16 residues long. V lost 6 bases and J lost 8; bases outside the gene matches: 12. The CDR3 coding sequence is TGTGCCAGCAGACAGGACAGGGGGCAGCGTTTTGACATTCAGTACTTC. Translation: CASRQDRGQRFDIQYF. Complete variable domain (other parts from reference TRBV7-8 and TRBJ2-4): GAGVSQSPRYKVAKRGQDVALRCDPISGHVSLFWYQQALGQGPEFLTYFQNEAQLDKSGLPSDRFFAERPEGSVSTLKIQRTQQEDSAVYLCASRQDRGQRFDIQYFGAGTRLSVL.

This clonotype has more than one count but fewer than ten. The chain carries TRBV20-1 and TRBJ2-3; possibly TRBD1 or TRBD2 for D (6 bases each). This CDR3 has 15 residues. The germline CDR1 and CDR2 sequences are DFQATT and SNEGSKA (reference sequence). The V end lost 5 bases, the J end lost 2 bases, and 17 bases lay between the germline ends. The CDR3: CSAPGLGGYTDTQYF. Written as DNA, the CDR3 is TGCAGTGCTCCCGGACTGGGGGGCTACACAGATACGCAGTATTTT.

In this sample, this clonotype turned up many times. The CDR3 loop is CSARPLTGSTGELFF. CDR3 bases: TGCAGTGCTAGACCATTAACAGGATCCACCGGGGAGCTGTTTTTT. The J gene is TRBJ2-2, the V gene TRBV20-1, with D maybe TRBD1 (5 bases). CDR3 length: 15 residues. CDR1 DFQATT and CDR2 SNEGSKA come from the germline V gene (reference sequence). V lost 2 bases and J lost 4, with 14 bases in between.

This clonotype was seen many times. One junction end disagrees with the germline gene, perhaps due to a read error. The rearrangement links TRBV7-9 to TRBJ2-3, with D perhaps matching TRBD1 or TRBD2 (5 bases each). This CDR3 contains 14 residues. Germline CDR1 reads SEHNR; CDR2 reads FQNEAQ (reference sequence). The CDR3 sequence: CAGSFGAETDTQYF. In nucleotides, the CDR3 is TGTGCCGGCAGTTTCGGGGCTGAAACAGATACGCAGTATTTT.

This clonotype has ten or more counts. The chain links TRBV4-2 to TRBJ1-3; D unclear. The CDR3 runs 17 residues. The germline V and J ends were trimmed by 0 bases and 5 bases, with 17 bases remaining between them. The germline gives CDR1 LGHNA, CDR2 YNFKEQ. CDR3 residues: CASSQERSWTSRNTIYF. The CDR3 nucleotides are TGTGCCAGCAGCCAAGAGCGTAGTTGGACTTCTAGAAACACCATATATTTT.

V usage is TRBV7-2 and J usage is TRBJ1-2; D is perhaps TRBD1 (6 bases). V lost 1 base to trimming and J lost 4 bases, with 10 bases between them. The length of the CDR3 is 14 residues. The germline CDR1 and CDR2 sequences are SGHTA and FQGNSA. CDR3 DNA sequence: TGTGCCAGCAGCTTAGATGGGGGGGCCTATGGCTACACCTTC. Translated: CASSLDGGAYGYTF.

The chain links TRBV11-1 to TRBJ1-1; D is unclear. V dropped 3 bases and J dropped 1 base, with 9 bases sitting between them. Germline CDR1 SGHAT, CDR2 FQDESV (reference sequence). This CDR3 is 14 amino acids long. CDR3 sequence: CASSFWATNTEAFF. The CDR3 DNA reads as TGTGCCAGCAGCTTTTGGGCTACGAACACTGAAGCTTTCTTT.

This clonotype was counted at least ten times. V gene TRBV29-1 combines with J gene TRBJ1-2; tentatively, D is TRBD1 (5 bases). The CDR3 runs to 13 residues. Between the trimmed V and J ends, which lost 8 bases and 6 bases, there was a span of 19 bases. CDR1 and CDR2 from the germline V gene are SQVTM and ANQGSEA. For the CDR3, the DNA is TGCAGCCTGATATCCGGGGACGGGGATGGCTACACCTTC. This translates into CSLISGDGDGYTF.

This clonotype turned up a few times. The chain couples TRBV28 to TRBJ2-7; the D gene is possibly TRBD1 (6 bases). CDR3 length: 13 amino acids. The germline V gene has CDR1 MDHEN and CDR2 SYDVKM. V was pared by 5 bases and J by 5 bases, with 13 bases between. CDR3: CASSPGGQNEQYF. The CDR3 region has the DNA TGTGCCAGCAGTCCCGGTGGACAGAACGAGCAGTACTTC.